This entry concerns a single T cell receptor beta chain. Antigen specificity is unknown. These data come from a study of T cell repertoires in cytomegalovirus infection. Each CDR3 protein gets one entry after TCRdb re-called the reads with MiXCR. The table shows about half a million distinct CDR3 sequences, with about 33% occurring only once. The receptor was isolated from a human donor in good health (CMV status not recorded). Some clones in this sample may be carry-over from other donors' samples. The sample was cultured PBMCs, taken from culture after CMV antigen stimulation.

This CDR3 reads CASSDSVGQGNYGYTF. In nucleotides, the CDR3 is TGTGCCAGCAGTGATTCGGTGGGACAGGGTAACTATGGCTACACCTTC. The V and J genes are TRBV25-1 and TRBJ1-2; 9 nucleotides line up with TRBD1. The junction had 6 bases not matched to a gene; V was cut back by 3 bases and J by 1 base. This CDR3 is 16 amino acids long. The germline V gene encodes CDR1 MGHDK and CDR2 SYGVNS.